What follows is one T cell receptor beta chain and its context. This entry is derived from a study of blood T cell repertoires in COVID-19. About the research overall: Sources were T cells, B-cell-depleted T cells, or PBMCs; the material itself was cDNA or gDNA.

Participant-given clinical history determined each cohort assignment. Cohort 3 donors were reported recovered after two negative PCRs, clearance, or symptom resolution. As originally analysed: The authors estimated nucleated cell counts from reference gene primer amplification. Libraries were prepared by immunoSEQ multiplex PCR; TCRdb keeps only in-frame clonotypes and omits some of them. That table supplies the V and J calls and clone size; D and trimming were determined from the DNA. The sample holds around 480,000 clones, roughly 90% seen once. Germline loops: CDR1 SNHLY, CDR2 FYNNEI. The CDR3 sequence is 15 residues long. J lost 3 bases, V lost 4 bases, and 5 bases had no gene match.

The receptor comes from a woman under 30 who had recovered from COVID-19. Sequencing was performed on PBMCs or T cells enriched from blood (not recorded which). The genes are TRBV2 and TRBJ2-2; 7 bases agree with TRBD2. CDR3 bases: TGTGCCAGCAGTGTTTCGGGACTACACACCGGGGAGCTGTTTTTT. It codes for CASSVSGLHTGELFF.